Below, 27 T cell receptor beta chains from the same sample are listed, as sequenced in a study of a mutant IDH1 vaccine in newly diagnosed glioma. Profiled with immunoSEQ multiplex PCR; TCRdb holds only in-frame clones, not every one. Of over 30,000 clones detected, 80% to 90% appear once; the ten largest clones hold 12%. Antigens of these TCRs are unknown. The time point denotes: week 47, end of study. Doses consisted of 300 ug of mutant IDH1 20-mer peptide each, paired with topical imiquimod. Source: PBMCs, taken from a glioma patient whose treatment included an IDH1 peptide vaccine. All receptors come from a woman younger than 45 with glioma.

V and J are TRBV5-6 and TRBJ1-1, with D maybe TRBD1 (5 bases). Deletions cut 0 bases from V and 3 bases from J, with 18 bases between. Germline V lookup: CDR1 SGHDT, CDR2 YYEEEE. The length of the CDR3 is 17 residues. The chain's CDR3 is CASSLVAQGLVDTEAFF. The CDR3 region has the DNA TGTGCCAGCAGCTTGGTCGCTCAGGGTTTAGTGGACACTGAAGCTTTCTTT. Full variable domain (outside the CDR3, taken from reference TRBV5-6 and TRBJ1-1): DAGVTQSPTHLIKTRGQQVTLRCSPKSGHDTVSWYQQALGQGPQFIFQYYEEEERQRGNFPDRFSGHQFPNYSSELNVNALLLGDSALYLCASSLVAQGLVDTEAFFGQGTRLTVV.

This clone was seen once. The chain joins TRBV30 to TRBJ2-2; weak D call: TRBD1 (5 bases). The CDR3 loop spans 13 amino acids. Trimming removed 0 bases from V and 3 bases from J, with 5 bases in between. Germline V lookup: CDR1 GTSNPN, CDR2 SVGIG (reference sequence). This CDR3 reads CAWSVGDTGELFF. The CDR3 DNA follows: TGTGCCTGGAGTGTAGGGGACACCGGGGAGCTGTTTTTT.

The chain couples TRBV5-1 to TRBJ2-7; D ambiguous. This CDR3 region has 15 residues. In germline, CDR1 is SGHRS, CDR2 YFSETQ. Trimming pared 1 base from V and 3 bases from J, leaving 14 bases between. This chain's CDR3 is CASSLSEGPYYEQYF. CDR3 coding DNA: TGCGCCAGCAGCTTGTCGGAAGGGCCATACTACGAGCAGTACTTC.

The chain is built from TRBV29-1 and TRBJ2-3, with TRBD2 matching 9 bases. Germline-derived CDR1 and CDR2 are SQVTM and ANQGSEA. The J segment lost 4 bases and the V segment lost 5 bases, leaving 4 bases of the junction unmatched. The CDR3 totals 13 residues. The CDR3 coding sequence is TGCAGCGTTTCGCGCGGGGGGGCAGATACGCAGTATTTT. Translating it yields CSVSRGGADTQYF.

There are a few counts of this clone. The rearrangement links TRBV5-4 to TRBJ1-2; D unclear. V lost 0 bases, J lost 2 bases, and 5 bases lay in between. This CDR3 is built from 13 residues. Germline-derived CDR1 and CDR2 are SGHNT and YYREEE (reference sequence). CDR3 sequence reads: CASSLEGNYGYTF. Here the CDR3 DNA reads TGTGCCAGCAGCTTGGAAGGGAACTATGGCTACACCTTC.

The V call is TRBV21-1, the J call TRBJ1-6; the DNA was not used to check the table's D call, TRBD1. TRBV21-1 is a recognized pseudogene. The CDR3 has 15 amino acids. The CDR3 is CASSTNGHPNSPLHF. The CDR3 nucleotides are TGTGCCAGCAGCACCAACGGACACCCGAATTCACCCCTCCACTTT.

The chain employs TRBV4-1 and TRBJ2-7; D perhaps matches TRBD2 (6 bases). The V and J ends lost 4 bases and 2 bases respectively, with 9 bases between them. The CDR3 runs 13 residues. Germline V CDR1 and CDR2: MGHRA, YSYEKL. The CDR3 region is CASSRPGAYEQYF. The CDR3 DNA is TGCGCCAGCAGCCGGCCGGGGGCCTACGAGCAGTACTTC.

The rearrangement joins TRBV27 to TRBJ2-7; possible D gene TRBD1, 6 bases. The CDR3 sequence is 14 residues long. CDR1 MNHEY and CDR2 SMNVEV come from the germline V gene (reference sequence). The V end was cut by 2 bases, the J end by 3 bases, with 11 bases between. The CDR3 sequence: CASSLGQSFYEQYF. In DNA form, the CDR3 reads TGTGCCAGCAGTTTAGGACAGTCTTTCTACGAGCAGTACTTC.

V is TRBV30 and J is TRBJ1-4; TRBD1 is a possible D gene (6 bases). The V end was cut by 1 base, the J end by 5 bases, with 14 bases between. The CDR3 is 15 amino acids. Looked up from germline, CDR1 is GTSNPN and CDR2 is SVGIG (reference sequence). This CDR3 reads CAWSAWGAMNEKLFF. The CDR3, as DNA: TGTGCCTGGAGTGCCTGGGGGGCGATGAATGAAAAACTGTTTTTT.

This clone was seen only a few times. The rearrangement uses TRBV9 and TRBJ1-2; no clear D gene. V lost 3 bases, J lost 4 bases, and 7 bases lay in between. Looked up from germline, CDR1 is SGDLS and CDR2 is YYNGEE. The CDR3 sequence is 12 residues long. CDR3 loop: CASSAFGYGYTF. DNA of the CDR3: TGTGCCAGCAGCGCATTCGGCTATGGCTACACCTTC.

The CDR3 DNA is TGTGCCAGCACCCCGACTAGCGGGGGGCCAGATACGCAGTATTTT. Protein product: CASTPTSGGPDTQYF. The rearrangement joins TRBV7-7 to TRBJ2-3, with 13 bases that match TRBD2. Germline loops: CDR1 SSHAT, CDR2 FNYEAQ (reference sequence). The CDR3 is made up of 15 amino acids. J was trimmed by 4 bases and V by 7 bases; bases with no gene match: 5.

The chain is built from TRBV14 and TRBJ2-7; D is unresolved. Trimming removed 4 bases from V and 2 bases from J, with 12 bases in between. CDR3 size: 14 residues. Germline CDR1 and CDR2: SGHDN and FVKESK. Written as DNA, the CDR3 is TGTGCCAGCAGCCCCCTACAGAATCCCTACGAGCAGTACTTC. Translated: CASSPLQNPYEQYF.

CDR3 coding DNA: TGTGCCAGCAGTGGACAGGGTGGGCAGCCCCAGCATTTT. Translation gives CASSGQGGQPQHF. The rearrangement links TRBV2 to TRBJ1-5; 7 nucleotides align to TRBD1. This CDR3 comprises 13 residues. V trimming: 4 bases; J trimming: 7 bases; junction bases outside the gene matches: 4. Germline-derived CDR1 and CDR2 are SNHLY and FYNNEI. The full variable domain, completed using reference TRBV2 and TRBJ1-5, is EPEVTQTPSHQVTQMGQEVILRCVPISNHLYFYWYRQILGQKVEFLVSFYNNEISEKSEIFDDQFSVERPDGSNFTLKIRSTKLEDSAMYFCASSGQGGQPQHFGDGTRLSIL.

This chain links TRBV5-6 with TRBJ2-2; TRBD1 aligns across 10 bases. Per the germline V gene, CDR1 is SGHDT and CDR2 is YYEEEE. The CDR3 contains 16 residues. V trimming: 2 bases; J trimming: 3 bases; junction bases outside the gene matches: 4. The CDR3 DNA reads TGTGCCAGCAGCTTTGTGACAGGGGGCCACACCGGGGAGCTGTTTTTT. As protein: CASSFVTGGHTGELFF.

The chain couples TRBV7-9 to TRBJ1-1; 7 bases are shared with TRBD1. The CDR3 length is 14 residues. Per the germline V gene, CDR1 is SEHNR and CDR2 is FQNEAQ (reference sequence). The ends lost 7 bases at V and 7 bases at J; junction bases unmatched: 12. Written as DNA, the CDR3 is TGTGCCAGCACCGTTTTAGGGGGCAGTGGTGAAGCTTTCTTT. Translated, it gives CASTVLGGSGEAFF. Full variable domain (rest looked up from reference TRBV7-9 and TRBJ1-1): DTGVSQNPRHKITKRGQNVTFRCDPISEHNRLYWYRQTLGQGPEFLTYFQNEAQLEKSRLLSDRFSAERPKGSFSTLEIQRTEQGDSAMYLCASTVLGGSGEAFFGQGTRLTVV.

The rearrangement joins TRBV4-3 to TRBJ1-1; D is unresolved. This CDR3 is built from 14 residues. CDR1 LGHNA and CDR2 YSLEER come from the germline V gene. Trimming shortened V by 0 bases and J by 0 bases, and 5 bases separated the two germline ends. The CDR3 region is CASSQEVVNTEAFF. The CDR3 DNA is TGCGCCAGCAGCCAAGAAGTTGTGAACACTGAAGCTTTCTTT.

This clone has a handful of counts. The chain combines TRBV7-2 with TRBJ1-5; tentatively, D is TRBD1 (5 bases). From germline, CDR1 is SGHTA and CDR2 FQGNSA. Deletions cut 1 base from V and 1 base from J, with 11 bases between. This CDR3 comprises 16 residues. The CDR3 region has the DNA TGTGCCAGCAGCTTAGTTGGGGCGCGGAGCAATCAGCCCCAGCATTTT. Its translation: CASSLVGARSNQPQHF. The full variable domain, in which reference TRBV7-2 and TRBJ1-5 provide the parts outside the CDR3, is GAGVSQSPSNKVTEKGKDVELRCDPISGHTALYWYRQSLGQGLEFLIYFQGNSAPDKSGLPSDRFSAERTGGSVSTLTIQRTQQEDSAVYLCASSLVGARSNQPQHFGDGTRLSIL.

V is TRBV5-8 and J is TRBJ1-2, with TRBD1 identical over 8 bases. Germline trimming cut 4 bases from V and 3 bases from J; bases unmatched to any gene: 8. The length of the CDR3 is 15 residues. Germline-derived CDR1 and CDR2 are SGHTS and YDEGEE. The CDR3 spells CASSPGTGKDYGYTF. The CDR3 region has the DNA TGTGCCAGCAGCCCCGGGACAGGAAAAGACTATGGCTACACCTTC.

This chain connects TRBV2 to TRBJ1-5, with D uncertain. The V end lost 7 bases, the J end lost 2 bases, and 15 bases lay between the germline ends. The germline gives CDR1 SNHLY, CDR2 FYNNEI. The CDR3 sequence is 15 residues long. The CDR3 reads CASTPSEGGNQPQHF. The CDR3 region has the DNA TGTGCCAGCACCCCATCAGAGGGCGGCAATCAGCCCCAGCATTTT. Full variable domain (missing parts from reference TRBV2 and TRBJ1-5): EPEVTQTPSHQVTQMGQEVILRCVPISNHLYFYWYRQILGQKVEFLVSFYNNEISEKSEIFDDQFSVERPDGSNFTLKIRSTKLEDSAMYFCASTPSEGGNQPQHFGDGTRLSIL.

The chain joins TRBV9 to TRBJ2-2; D ambiguous. V shed 4 bases and J shed 4 bases, with 8 bases lying between them. The germline CDR1 and CDR2 sequences are SGDLS and YYNGEE. The CDR3 loop spans 13 amino acids. The CDR3 bases are TGTGCCAGCAGCCCTGTGACCACCGGGGAGCTGTTTTTT. Translation gives CASSPVTTGELFF.

The chain uses TRBV5-1 and TRBJ1-1; D might be TRBD1 (6 bases). This CDR3 has 14 residues. V lost 0 bases and J lost 4, with 10 bases in between. The germline CDR1 and CDR2 sequences are SGHRS and YFSETQ. The CDR3 sequence is CASSLEGGGTEAFF. Here the CDR3 DNA reads TGCGCCAGCAGCTTGGAAGGGGGAGGCACTGAAGCTTTCTTT.

The rearrangement links TRBV6-5 to TRBJ1-6; 7 nucleotides match TRBD1. The CDR3 contains 14 residues. CDR1 MNHEY and CDR2 SVGAGI come from the germline V gene. V shed 8 bases and J 8 bases; nucleotides not matched to a gene: 9. Written as DNA, the CDR3 is TGTGCCAGCGGACCGACAGGGAGGTATTCACCCCTCCACTTT. Its translation is CASGPTGRYSPLHF.

The CDR3 is CASSWVTDTQYF. As DNA, the CDR3 is TGTGCCAGCTCCTGGGTTACAGATACGCAGTATTTT. The chain uses TRBV7-9 and TRBJ2-3, with unresolved D. CDR1 is SEHNR and CDR2 is FQNEAQ in the germline V gene (reference sequence). CDR3 length: 12 residues. Trimming left V 8 bases short and J 3 bases short, with 9 bases between.

The chain joins TRBV4-1 to TRBJ2-5; D is uncertain. V lost 8 bases to trimming and J lost 4 bases, with 8 bases between them. Germline V gene data show CDR1 as MGHRA and CDR2 as YSYEKL. The CDR3 has 11 amino acids. CDR3 nucleotide sequence: TGCGCCAGCCGCCTGGGAGAGACCCAGTACTTC. This codes for CASRLGETQYF.

Only a few counts were recorded for this clone. The chain recombines TRBV5-3 with TRBJ1-1; the match to TRBD1 covers 10 bases. TRBV5-3 is reported as an ORF; its role is uncertain. J gave up 3 bases and V 3 bases, and 11 bases lay outside the gene matches. CDR3 size: 17 residues. The DNA for the CDR3 is TGTGCCAGAAGCTCCCTGACAGGGGGCGCGAGGGACACTGAAGCTTTCTTT. Translated, it gives CARSSLTGGARDTEAFF.

In this sample, this clone turned up once. The chain combines TRBV16 with TRBJ1-5, with D unresolved. The CDR3 length is 13 residues. Per the germline V gene, CDR1 is KGHSY and CDR2 is FQNENV. V was pared by 3 bases and J by 7 bases, with 10 bases between. The CDR3 DNA reads TGTGCCAGCAGCCATCTCGGGGTGCAGCCCCAGCATTTT. It translates to CASSHLGVQPQHF.

The chain recombines TRBV4-2 with TRBJ2-5; D gene unclear. The CDR3 runs 13 residues. Trimming stripped 4 bases from V and 3 bases from J, with 9 bases between. Per germline, CDR1 LGHNA and CDR2 YNFKEQ. The CDR3 region is CASSLRTKETQYF. The CDR3 coding sequence is TGTGCCAGCAGCCTCCGGACCAAAGAGACCCAGTACTTC.